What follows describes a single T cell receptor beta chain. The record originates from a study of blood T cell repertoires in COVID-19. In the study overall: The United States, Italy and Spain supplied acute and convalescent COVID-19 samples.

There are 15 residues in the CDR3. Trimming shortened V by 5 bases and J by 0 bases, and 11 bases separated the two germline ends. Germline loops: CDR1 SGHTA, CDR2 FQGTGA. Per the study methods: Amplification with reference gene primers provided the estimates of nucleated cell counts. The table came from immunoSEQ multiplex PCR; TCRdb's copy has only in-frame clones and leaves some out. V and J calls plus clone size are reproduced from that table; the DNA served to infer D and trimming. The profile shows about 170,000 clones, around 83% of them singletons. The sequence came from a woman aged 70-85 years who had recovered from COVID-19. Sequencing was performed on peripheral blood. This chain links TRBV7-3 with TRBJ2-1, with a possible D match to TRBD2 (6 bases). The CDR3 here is CASSPGTYSYNEQFF. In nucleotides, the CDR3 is TGTGCCAGCAGCCCAGGGACTTACTCCTACAATGAGCAGTTCTTC.